These T cell receptor beta chains were read from a single sample in a study of T cells in Graves' hyperthyroidism and ophthalmopathy. TCRdb independently ran MiXCR on the multiplex PCR reads; one entry per CDR3 protein. Here the sample spans 340,000 or so distinct CDR3 sequences, around a fifth being singletons. The sample comprised blood. These receptors were obtained from a woman aged 50 to 65 with Graves' hyperthyroidism. Both conserved end residues are part of each CDR3. A D gene is named only where the DNA matches it firmly. The size entry is marked missing in some rows and otherwise reads once, few, many or a size class.

j_call,v_call,d_call,clone_size,cdr3_nt,cdr3_aa
TRBJ2-7,TRBV6-2/TRBV6-3,.,many,TGTGCCAGCAGTTACTTGACTGTCTACGAGCAGTACTTC,CASSYLTVYEQYF
TRBJ2-3,TRBV18,.,many,TGTGCCAGCTCACGGTACAAGATGGATACGCAGTATTTT,CASSRYKMDTQYF
TRBJ1-1,TRBV7-2,.,many,TGTGCCAGCAGCTTCAATACGGGGAACACTGAAGCTTTCTTT,CASSFNTGNTEAFF
TRBJ2-7,TRBV12-3/TRBV12-4,.,many,TGTGCCAGCGCCTATTGGGGGGACCTCTGCCACGAGCAGTACTTC,CASAYWGDLCHEQYF
TRBJ2-7,TRBV10-3,.,.,TGTGCCATCGAGGGGTCGACCTACGAGCAGTACTTC,CAIEGSTYEQYF
TRBJ2-7,TRBV20-1,.,.,TGCAGTGCTAGAGAGAAAGGGACGTACGAGCAGTACTTC,CSAREKGTYEQYF
TRBJ2-5,TRBV7-9,TRBD2,once,TGTGCCAGCAGCCGACCGACCTTAGCGGGCCAAGAGACCCAGTACTTC,CASSRPTLAGQETQYF
TRBJ1-3,TRBV6-1,TRBD1,.,TGTGCCAGCAGCTTCAGGGGGGGAAACACCATATATTTT,CASSFRGGNTIYF
TRBJ2-4,TRBV28,.,few,TGTGCCAGCAGTCCCCTAGGGGCAGGGGCCAAAAACATTCAGTACTTC,CASSPLGAGAKNIQYF
TRBJ2-3,TRBV15,TRBD2,.,TGTGCCACCAGCTCGGCCATTTGGCAGCGGGGGTTATGGGGCACAGATACGCAGTATTTT,CATSSAIWQRGLWGTDTQYF
TRBJ1-3,TRBV20-1,.,.,TGCAGTGCTAGACAGGGATTCGCTGGAAACACCATATATTTT,CSARQGFAGNTIYF
TRBJ2-7,TRBV5-4,TRBD2,once,TGTGCCAGCAGCTTGGGTCGGGGGGTTCCCTACGAGCAGTACTTC,CASSLGRGVPYEQYF
TRBJ1-1,TRBV28,.,many,TGTGCCAGCAGTTCGGAAAGAGCTTTCTTT,CASSSERAFF
TRBJ1-6,TRBV28,.,many,TGTGCCAGCAGCAACAGCAACGGGGGAAATTCACCCCTCCACTTT,CASSNSNGGNSPLHF
TRBJ1-2,TRBV6-1,TRBD1,few,TGTGCCACCTCAGGACAGGGCTATGGCTACACCTTC,CATSGQGYGYTF
TRBJ2-7,TRBV7-2,.,many,TGTGCCAGCAGCTTAGCGGTTTTCGAGCAGTACTTC,CASSLAVFEQYF
TRBJ2-5,TRBV6-1,.,few,TGTGCCAGCAGCGAATTCCGTGCGGACCAGTACTTC,CASSEFRADQYF
TRBJ2-7,TRBV15,TRBD1,few,TGTGCCACCAGCAGAGATAGGGCAGGGGGCTACGAGCAGTACTTC,CATSRDRAGGYEQYF
TRBJ1-5,TRBV2,.,.,TGTGCCAGCATGGTACGGATGAATCAGCCCCAGCATTTT,CASMVRMNQPQHF
TRBJ2-5,TRBV20-1,TRBD1,many,TGCAGTGCTACATCGACAGGGTGGGAAGAGACCCAGTACTTC,CSATSTGWEETQYF
TRBJ1-1,TRBV5-1,.,many,TGCGCCAGCAGCTTGGAAGGGGCCAAGAACACTGAAGCTTTCTTT,CASSLEGAKNTEAFF
TRBJ2-7,TRBV5-1,TRBD1,.,TGCGCCAGCAGCGGATGGACAGGGACCTACGAGCAGTACTTC,CASSGWTGTYEQYF
TRBJ1-5,TRBV7-9,TRBD1,.,TGTGCCAGCAGCTCGACAGGGGCTCAGCCCCAGCATTTT,CASSSTGAQPQHF
TRBJ1-5,TRBV6-1,.,many,TGTGCCAGCAGTTATGGCAGTCTTACCAATCAGCCCCAGCATTTT,CASSYGSLTNQPQHF
TRBJ2-7,TRBV7-6,.,many,TGTGCCAGCAGTCGAACAGGGTCTCAGTACGAGCAGTACTTC,CASSRTGSQYEQYF
TRBJ2-1,TRBV20-1,TRBD1,.,TGCAGTGCTAGAGAGGTGGGACAGCACTTCTACAATGAGCAGTTCTTC,CSAREVGQHFYNEQFF
TRBJ1-1,TRBV20-1,.,many,TGCAGTGCTCCGAGGGGAACTGAAGCTTTCTTT,CSAPRGTEAFF
TRBJ1-1,TRBV11-2,TRBD1,many,TGTGCCAGCAGCTTAGATCAACAGGGGGCGAGGCGGGGAGCTTTCTTT,CASSLDQQGARRGAFF
TRBJ2-1,TRBV6-5,TRBD2,.,TGTGCCAGCAGTTACTCGCAGGGCGGGACTAGGGGCAATGAGCAGTTCTTC,CASSYSQGGTRGNEQFF
TRBJ2-3,TRBV9,.,many,TGTGCCAGCAGCGGTAGCACAGATACGCAGTATTTT,CASSGSTDTQYF
TRBJ2-1,TRBV6-2/TRBV6-3,.,.,TGTGCCAGCAGTTATTTCCGTTTGCTCCCCTACAATGAGCAGTTCTTC,CASSYFRLLPYNEQFF
TRBJ2-3,TRBV15,TRBD1,few,TGTGCCACCAGCAGAGGGTGGGACAGGGGTTCAGATACGCAGTATTTT,CATSRGWDRGSDTQYF
TRBJ1-5,TRBV19,.,.,TGTGCCAGTAGTACAACAGGGACGAGCAATCAGCCCCAGCATTTT,CASSTTGTSNQPQHF
TRBJ1-1,TRBV6-2/TRBV6-3,TRBD1,.,TGTGCCAGCAGTTACTGGGCAGGGGGTCTCACTGAAGCTTTCTTT,CASSYWAGGLTEAFF
TRBJ1-1,TRBV27,.,many,TGTGCCAGCAGTGCTAACAGGAAATTCACTGAAGCTTTCTTT,CASSANRKFTEAFF
TRBJ1-1,TRBV3-1,.,.,TGTGCCAGCAGCCAAGCGAACAGCGAAGCTTTCTTT,CASSQANSEAFF
TRBJ2-1,TRBV3-1,.,.,TGTGCCAGCAGCGTTAATGGTAGATCAGGTGAGCAGTTCTTC,CASSVNGRSGEQFF
TRBJ1-1,TRBV30,.,many,TGTGCCTGGACCGAACGGCAGGGAAACACTGAAGCTTTCTTT,CAWTERQGNTEAFF
TRBJ2-7,TRBV6-1,.,many,TGTGCCAGCAGTTCAGGGAACGAGCAGTACTTC,CASSSGNEQYF
TRBJ1-2,TRBV9,.,.,TGTGCCAGCAGCGTCGAGGCCTATGGCTACACCTTC,CASSVEAYGYTF
TRBJ2-2,TRBV12-3/TRBV12-4,.,few,TGTGCCAGCAGTTTTGGGGGGGAGCTGTTTTTT,CASSFGGELFF
TRBJ2-7,TRBV29-1,TRBD2,.,TGCAGCGTCTTAGCGGGAGAGAACTCCTACGAGCAGTACTTC,CSVLAGENSYEQYF